One sample yielded the 29 T cell receptor beta chains listed below, sequenced in a study of Graves' ophthalmopathy and Graves' hyperthyroidism. Scientists amplified the TCR beta CDR3 regions from RNA transcripts. Second-round multiplex PCR came after a first-round RT-PCR that employed HTBI primers. TCRdb recomputed calls from the multiplex PCR reads with MiXCR, one row per CDR3 protein. Altogether 170,000 or so distinct CDR3 sequences are present, approximately 40% being singletons, with the ten largest covering 5.8%. The sequencing sample was made of peripheral blood. These receptors were taken from a woman between 35 and 50 years old with Graves' ophthalmopathy.

This clonotype occurred many times. This may be a read error: a much more frequent sequence differs by one nucleotide. The rearrangement joins TRBV12-3 or TRBV12-4 to TRBJ1-1, with D maybe TRBD1 (5 bases). The CDR3 contains 11 residues. The ends were cut back, 2 bases at V and 8 bases at J, with 6 bases in the middle. The CDR3 DNA reads as TGTGCCAGCAGTTTAAACAGGGAAGCTTTCTTT. This sequence encodes CASSLNREAFF.

As concerns this clonotype: The junction does not match germline at one end; this may be a read error. The chain has TRBV6-2 or TRBV6-3 and TRBJ2-7; maybe TRBD1 (5 bases). There are 11 residues in the CDR3. Germline-derived CDR1 and CDR2 are MNHEY and SVGEGT. The CDR3 nucleotides read TGTGCCAGCAGGTGGGGCATCACAACAACCTTC. Translated, it gives CASRWGITTTF.

This clonotype occurred a few times. DNA for the CDR3: TGTGCCAGCAGTAAACCAGGGGCCCTTTCACCCCTCCACTTT. Translating gives CASSKPGALSPLHF. The J gene is TRBJ1-6, the V gene TRBV28; maybe TRBD1 (6 bases). Germline V gene lookup returns CDR1 MDHEN and CDR2 SYDVKM. Trimming cost V 5 bases and J 9 bases, with 14 bases left between them. The CDR3 is 14 amino acids.

This rearrangement joins TRBV19 to TRBJ1-5; 9 bases are shared with TRBD1. J lost 5 bases, V lost 6 bases, and 8 bases had no gene match. This CDR3 spans 15 amino acids. Looked up from germline, CDR1 is LNHDA and CDR2 is SQIVND (reference sequence). This chain's CDR3 is CASRGGQGSDQPQHF. The DNA for the CDR3 is TGTGCCAGTAGGGGGGGACAGGGCAGCGATCAGCCCCAGCATTTT.

This clonotype has just one count. The V and J genes are TRBV28 and TRBJ2-5; D ambiguous. This CDR3 has 10 residues. The germline V gene has CDR1 MDHEN and CDR2 SYDVKM. V lost 7 bases to trimming and J lost 4 bases, with 4 bases between them. The CDR3 nucleotides read TGTGCCAGCAATGGAGAGACCCAGTACTTC. Translated, it gives CASNGETQYF.

This clonotype occurred a few times. This chain uses TRBV29-1 with TRBJ1-1; 8 positions match TRBD1. Germline lookup yields CDR1 SQVTM and CDR2 ANQGSEA. The CDR3 length is 15 residues. J lost 0 bases, V lost 3 bases, and 6 bases had no gene match. CDR3 protein: CSVERDRPMNTEAFF. CDR3 in DNA: TGCAGCGTTGAGCGGGACAGGCCCATGAACACTGAAGCTTTCTTT. The whole variable domain, filled in from reference TRBV29-1 and TRBJ1-1, reads SAVISQKPSRDICQRGTSLTIQCQVDSQVTMMFWYRQQPGQSLTLIATANQGSEATYESGFVIDKFPISRPNLTFSTLTVSNMSPEDSSIYLCSVERDRPMNTEAFFGQGTRLTVV.

Ten or more counts support this clonotype. The junction differs from germline at one of its ends, possibly a read error. The V and J genes are TRBV9 and TRBJ1-6; D uncertain. CDR3 length: 13 residues. The germline V gene has CDR1 SGDLS and CDR2 YYNGEE. CDR3 in DNA: TGTGCCAGCAGCCCAGCACATAATTCGCCCCTCCACTTT. This encodes CASSPAHNSPLHF. Combining the CDR3 with reference TRBV9 and TRBJ1-6 gives the whole variable domain DSGVTQTPKHLITATGQRVTLRCSPRSGDLSVYWYQQSLDQGLQFLIQYYNGEERAKGNILERFSAQQFPDLHSELNLSSLELGDSALYFCASSPAHNSPLHFGNGTRLTVT.

The chain uses TRBV7-8 and TRBJ2-7; 9 nucleotides align to TRBD1. Germline values: CDR1 SGHVS, CDR2 FQNEAQ. Trimming cost V 7 bases and J 7 bases; bases outside gene matches: 23. The CDR3 spans 18 residues. In nucleotides, the CDR3 is TGTGCCAGCATCAACCTAGAGGGCTTACAGGGGGCCCTACGAGAGCAGTACTTC. Translated: CASINLEGLQGALREQYF.

This clonotype was counted ten times or more. The gene calls are TRBV2 and TRBJ2-2, with 7 bases aligning to TRBD1. CDR3 length: 15 amino acids. Germline V lookup: CDR1 SNHLY, CDR2 FYNNEI. With 4 bases clipped from V and 5 bases from J, the junction kept 7 bases outside the gene matches. CDR3 in DNA: TGTGCCAGCAGTGGACAGGGCTTCTTGACCGGGGAGCTGTTTTTT. Residues: CASSGQGFLTGELFF. Complete variable domain (other parts from reference TRBV2 and TRBJ2-2): EPEVTQTPSHQVTQMGQEVILRCVPISNHLYFYWYRQILGQKVEFLVSFYNNEISEKSEIFDDQFSVERPDGSNFTLKIRSTKLEDSAMYFCASSGQGFLTGELFFGEGSRLTVL.

This clonotype was detected only once. V gene TRBV15 combines with J gene TRBJ2-7; D remains unclear. The germline V and J ends were trimmed by 0 bases and 0 bases, with 9 bases remaining between them. CDR1 is LNHNV and CDR2 is YYDKDF in the germline V gene (reference sequence). The CDR3 spans 15 residues. The CDR3 DNA reads as TGTGCCACCAGCAGAGATCCACGAAGCTCCTACGAGCAGTACTTC. This codes for CATSRDPRSSYEQYF.

This clonotype was found many times. The chain joins TRBV10-3 to TRBJ1-2, with D hard to call. With 0 bases removed from V and 8 bases from J, the gap between germline ends came to 7 bases. The CDR3 has 12 residues. CDR1 and CDR2 (germline): ENHRY, SYGVKD. CDR3 residues: CAISESQEGYTF. The CDR3 region has the DNA TGTGCCATCAGTGAGTCGCAGGAGGGCTACACCTTC.

The J gene is TRBJ2-2, the V gene TRBV11-1; D is possibly TRBD1 or TRBD2 (6 bases each). The CDR3 length is 16 residues. Germline V gene data show CDR1 as SGHAT and CDR2 as FQDESV (reference sequence). V was shortened by 7 bases and J by 0 bases, with 15 bases between the two germline ends. CDR3 in DNA: TGTGCCAGCACCAGGGGTAGCGGTTCGAACACCGGGGAGCTGTTTTTT. Protein: CASTRGSGSNTGELFF.

V is TRBV19 and J is TRBJ2-2, with a possible D match to TRBD1 (6 bases). Trimming took off 9 bases at V and 1 base at J, with 12 bases between the two ends. Germline V lookup: CDR1 LNHDA, CDR2 SQIVND (reference sequence). The CDR3 has 14 residues. CDR3 coding DNA: TGTGCCAGCCGGGACACCATGAACACCGGGGAGCTGTTTTTT. It specifies CASRDTMNTGELFF.

The chain employs TRBV12-3 or TRBV12-4 and TRBJ1-1; D is undetermined. The CDR3 has 16 residues. The ends were cut back, 0 bases at V and 1 base at J, with 12 bases in the middle. The CDR3 reads CASSLALLRRNTEAFF. CDR3 nucleotide sequence: TGTGCCAGCAGTTTAGCGCTGTTAAGGCGGAACACTGAAGCTTTCTTT.

This clonotype occurred many times. The CDR3 DNA follows: TGTGCCAGCAGCGACGATGACACGGGACAGCCGTGGAGCTACACCTTC. Translated: CASSDDDTGQPWSYTF. The gene calls are TRBV9 and TRBJ1-2; 7 bases map to TRBD1. Germline CDR1 is SGDLS and CDR2 is YYNGEE. V shed 3 bases, J shed 9 bases, and the junction held 17 bases outside the gene matches. The CDR3 runs 16 residues.

This rearrangement joins TRBV30 to TRBJ1-2; TRBD1 matches at 9 bases. This CDR3 is 15 amino acids long. Germline trimming cut 4 bases from V and 6 bases from J; bases unmatched to any gene: 12. Germline V gives CDR1 GTSNPN, CDR2 SVGIG (reference sequence). For the CDR3, the DNA is TGTGCCTGGACTAGACTCGGAACAGGGGGCAATGGCTACACCTTC. This sequence encodes CAWTRLGTGGNGYTF.

The gene calls are TRBV20-1 and TRBJ2-5, with D possibly matching TRBD2 (6 bases). CDR3 size: 15 residues. V lost 0 bases and J lost 5, with 16 bases in between. Germline V gene lookup returns CDR1 DFQATT and CDR2 SNEGSKA (reference sequence). CDR3 region: CSARDRRSGRETQYF. DNA for the CDR3: TGCAGTGCTAGAGATAGGCGGAGCGGGCGGGAGACCCAGTACTTC.

The V gene is TRBV28, the J gene TRBJ2-5; D is possibly TRBD2 (5 bases). Per the germline V gene, CDR1 is MDHEN and CDR2 is SYDVKM. V lost 5 bases and J lost 5, with 18 bases in between. The CDR3 spans 15 residues. CDR3 DNA: TGTGCCAGCAGTGCCCCCGAGGGCCCCCGGGAGACCCAGTACTTC. Its translation: CASSAPEGPRETQYF.

This clonotype was observed many times. A much bigger clone sits one base away, suggesting this may be a read error. CDR3 nucleotide sequence: TGTGCCAGCAGTCTGGGAGGCAGTCCCCAATCTAACTATAGCTACACCTTC. Its protein is CASSLGGSPQSNYSYTF. The chain employs TRBV27 and TRBJ1-2; D ambiguous. Germline CDR1 is MNHEY and CDR2 is SMNVEV (reference sequence). This CDR3 contains 17 residues.

This clonotype was observed many times. V usage is TRBV12-3 or TRBV12-4 and J usage is TRBJ2-7; no firm D call. V was trimmed by 3 bases and J by 7 bases, leaving 10 bases between them. The CDR3 is made up of 12 amino acids. The CDR3 loop reads CASSFGVREQYF. DNA for the CDR3: TGTGCCAGCAGTTTTGGGGTTCGGGAGCAGTACTTC.

This clonotype occurred many times. This chain uses TRBV20-1 with TRBJ2-7, with TRBD2 identical over 10 bases. The V and J ends lost 0 bases and 0 bases, in that order; junction bases with no gene match: 17. This CDR3 is built from 20 residues. Per germline, CDR1 DFQATT and CDR2 SNEGSKA (reference sequence). The CDR3 spells CSARDRFRGLAGANSYEQYF. The CDR3 bases are TGCAGTGCTAGAGATCGCTTCCGAGGGCTAGCGGGAGCTAACTCCTACGAGCAGTACTTC.

In its sample, this clonotype was seen many times. V is TRBV6-2 or TRBV6-3 and J is TRBJ2-7; 11 bases are shared with TRBD2. From germline, CDR1 is MNHEY and CDR2 SVGEGT. There are 15 residues in the CDR3. Germline trimming cut 6 bases from V and 4 bases from J; bases unmatched to any gene: 8. The CDR3 DNA reads TGTGCCAGCAGACTAACTAGCGGGAGTTATTACGAGCAGTACTTC. Its translation is CASRLTSGSYYEQYF.

This clonotype came up many times. The chain has TRBV14 and TRBJ2-2, with D unclear. The CDR3 runs 15 residues. V was cut by 0 bases and J by 2 bases, with 7 bases left in between. In germline, CDR1 is SGHDN, CDR2 FVKESK. The CDR3 sequence: CASSQERKNTGELFF. The DNA of the CDR3 is TGTGCCAGCAGCCAAGAGCGGAAAAACACCGGGGAGCTGTTTTTT.

This chain joins TRBV6-1 and TRBJ2-5; TRBD2 might be the D (6 bases). This CDR3 spans 16 amino acids. The V end lost 6 bases, the J end lost 4 bases, and 21 bases lay between the germline ends. CDR1 and CDR2 (germline): MNHNS, SASEGT. The DNA of the CDR3 is TGTGCCAGCAGGGCCCTTTTTGAGGGAGGAGGAGAGACCCAGTACTTC. It codes for CASRALFEGGGETQYF.

With regard to this clonotype: A much larger clone lies a single base off, so this may be a read error. This chain joins TRBV27 and TRBJ2-4; 8 bases align to TRBD1. The trim removed 6 bases at V and 5 bases at J, leaving 9 bases unmatched. This CDR3 has 15 amino acids. Per germline, CDR1 MNHEY and CDR2 SMNVEV (reference sequence). CDR3 protein: CASSSATGVENIQYF. The CDR3 DNA is TGTGCCAGCAGCTCGGCGACAGGGGTGGAAAACATTCAGTACTTC.

The chain recombines TRBV6-1 with TRBJ1-1, with 8 bases lining up with TRBD1. The J segment lost 14 bases and the V segment lost 6 bases, leaving 17 bases of the junction unmatched. The CDR3 contains 14 residues. CDR1 and CDR2 from the germline V gene are MNHNS and SASEGT. This CDR3 is CASRPAGQGGVAFF. The CDR3 bases are TGTGCCAGCAGACCCGCAGGACAGGGCGGGGTTGCCTTCTTT.

In its sample, this clonotype was seen many times. The chain employs TRBV7-9 and TRBJ2-5; 10 positions match TRBD1. In germline, CDR1 is SEHNR, CDR2 FQNEAQ (reference sequence). V trimming: 3 bases; J trimming: 5 bases; junction bases outside the gene matches: 6. The CDR3 consists of 15 residues. Here the CDR3 reads CASSFGTGASETQYF. The CDR3 region has the DNA TGTGCCAGCAGCTTCGGGACAGGGGCGTCCGAGACCCAGTACTTC. Drawing the rest from reference TRBV7-9 and TRBJ2-5, the complete variable domain is DTGVSQNPRHKITKRGQNVTFRCDPISEHNRLYWYRQTLGQGPEFLTYFQNEAQLEKSRLLSDRFSAERPKGSFSTLEIQRTEQGDSAMYLCASSFGTGASETQYFGPGTRLLVL.

The J gene is TRBJ2-7, the V gene TRBV20-1; 9 nucleotides match TRBD2. Germline V CDR1 and CDR2: DFQATT, SNEGSKA (reference sequence). The CDR3 has 15 amino acids. Trimming removed 2 bases from V and 3 bases from J; junction bases left unmatched: 8. This CDR3 is CSARPPSGDHYEQYF. Written as DNA, the CDR3 is TGCAGTGCTAGACCACCTAGCGGGGACCACTACGAGCAGTACTTC.

The rearrangement uses TRBV7-3 and TRBJ2-7; D gene ambiguous. CDR3 size: 13 residues. V dropped 5 bases and J dropped 5 bases, with 13 bases sitting between them. The germline gives CDR1 SGHTA, CDR2 FQGTGA. This CDR3 is CASSLTGADEQYF. The DNA of the CDR3 is TGTGCCAGCAGCCTCACGGGCGCGGACGAGCAGTACTTC. The entire variable domain, with the rest obtained from reference TRBV7-3 and TRBJ2-7, is as follows: GAGVSQTPSNKVTEKGKYVELRCDPISGHTALYWYRQSLGQGPEFLIYFQGTGAADDSGLPNDRFFAVRPEGSVSTLKIQRTERGDSAVYLCASSLTGADEQYFGPGTRLTVT.